The rows below give T cell receptor beta chains drawn from one sample of a study of CD8 T cells in Susac syndrome. TCRdb recomputed calls from the immunoSEQ multiplex PCR reads with MiXCR, one row per CDR3 protein. This table holds roughly 200,000 distinct CDR3 sequences, approximately 94% found once. Source material: CD4+ T cells from PBMCs. These receptors all stem from a human donor in good health. CDR3s include the opening cysteine and the closing phenylalanine or tryptophan. A D gene is named only where the DNA matches it firmly. Only part of the rows carry a size: once, few, many, or a class if the clone is expanded.

J gene | D gene | clone size | CDR3 length | V gene | CDR3 DNA | CDR3 protein
TRBJ2-5 | . | . | 16 | TRBV28 | TGTGCCAGCACCTTAGGGATTAGCGGAACCCAAGAGACCCAGTACTTC | CASTLGISGTQETQYF
TRBJ2-3 | . | . | 11 | TRBV28 | TGTGCCAGCAGGAAAAGAGATACGCAGTATTTT | CASRKRDTQYF
TRBJ2-1 | . | . | 13 | TRBV7-7 | TGTGCCAGCAGCTTACTCGGGACCAATGAGCAGTTCTTC | CASSLLGTNEQFF
TRBJ1-1 | . | . | 10 | TRBV29-1 | TGCAGCGTTATGGGCCTTGAAGCTTTCTTT | CSVMGLEAFF
TRBJ2-3 | . | . | 16 | TRBV4-2 | TGTGCCAGCAGCCAAGTTGGGTTGCTAGGCACAGATACGCAGTATTTT | CASSQVGLLGTDTQYF
TRBJ2-3 | TRBD2 | few | 16 | TRBV27 | TGTGCCAGCAGTATGTCGCCAGCGGGATTCGTAGATACGCAGTATTTT | CASSMSPAGFVDTQYF
TRBJ1-5 | . | . | 14 | TRBV19 | TGTGCCAGTGGCGGGGAAAGGAACAATCAGCCCCAGCATTTT | CASGGERNNQPQHF
TRBJ1-2 | TRBD1 | . | 13 | TRBV27 | TGTGCCAGCAGTTCCCGACAGGGAAGCGGCTACACCTTC | CASSSRQGSGYTF
TRBJ2-5 | TRBD1 | . | 12 | TRBV29-1 | TGCAGCGTGCGGACAGGGAGGGAGACCCAGTACTTC | CSVRTGRETQYF
TRBJ2-5 | TRBD1 | . | 13 | TRBV29-1 | TGCAGCGTCCGGGACAGGGTGCAAGAGACCCAGTACTTC | CSVRDRVQETQYF
TRBJ2-3 | . | . | 14 | TRBV5-1 | TGCGCCAGCAGCTTTAGCGTAGACCTTGATACGCAGTATTTT | CASSFSVDLDTQYF
TRBJ2-3 | . | . | 16 | TRBV18 | TGTGCCAGCTCACTCCTCGCGGCGGCCAACACAGATACGCAGTATTTT | CASSLLAAANTDTQYF
TRBJ2-2 | . | . | 11 | TRBV27 | TGTGCCAGCAGCGATGCCGGGGAGCTGTTTTTT | CASSDAGELFF
TRBJ1-1 | . | . | 14 | TRBV25-1 | TGTGCCAGCAGTGAACTCTTTTACAGGGCCGAAGCTTTCTTT | CASSELFYRAEAFF
TRBJ2-1 | . | . | 12 | TRBV7-9 | TGTGCCAGCAGCTTAGACGGGAGTGGACAGTTCTTC | CASSLDGSGQFF
TRBJ2-1 | TRBD2 | once | 14 | TRBV20-1 | TGCAGTGCCCGGGAGGACTCGAAATACAATGAGCAGTTCTTC | CSAREDSKYNEQFF
TRBJ2-5 | TRBD2 | . | 13 | TRBV20-1 | TGCAGTGCTAGGCCTAGCGGGAGAGAGACCCAGTACTTC | CSARPSGRETQYF
TRBJ1-5 | . | . | 14 | TRBV27 | TGTGCCAGCAGTTTATGGGAGGGCAATCAGCCCCAGCATTTT | CASSLWEGNQPQHF
TRBJ1-1 | . | . | 13 | TRBV6-5 | TGTGCCAGCAGTTACAAGTCGAACACTGAAGCTTTCTTT | CASSYKSNTEAFF
TRBJ2-7 | . | . | 13 | TRBV20-1 | TGCAGTGCTCTGCGCCCAGCGGGCTACGAGCAGTACTTC | CSALRPAGYEQYF
TRBJ2-3 | . | . | 14 | TRBV2 | TGTGCCAGCAGTGAGATCGGACGGACAGATACGCAGTATTTT | CASSEIGRTDTQYF
TRBJ2-5 | TRBD1 | . | 15 | TRBV7-8 | TGTGCCAGCAGCTTAGTACAGGGGGTTGGAGAGACCCAGTACTTC | CASSLVQGVGETQYF
TRBJ2-7 | . | . | 11 | TRBV4-2 | TGTGCCAGCAGCCAGGCCCCGGAGCAGTACTTC | CASSQAPEQYF
TRBJ2-1 | TRBD2 | . | 17 | TRBV12-3/TRBV12-4 | TGTGCCAGCCGGGGCGGTAGCGGGAGCGGGGTGGTCGATGAGCAGTTCTTC | CASRGGSGSGVVDEQFF
TRBJ1-1 | . | few | 13 | TRBV30 | TGTGCCTGGAGTGTACGGGTTAACACTGAAGCTTTCTTT | CAWSVRVNTEAFF
TRBJ1-2 | . | . | 13 | TRBV18 | TGTGCCAGCTCAGCCGACTCTAACTATGGCTACACCTTC | CASSADSNYGYTF
TRBJ2-7 | . | . | 11 | TRBV25-1 | TGTGCCAGCAGTGTGTTTGCCGAGCAGTACTTC | CASSVFAEQYF
TRBJ1-5 | TRBD1 | . | 14 | TRBV12-3/TRBV12-4 | TGTGCCAGCACGACAGGGAATAGCAATCAGCCCCAGCATTTT | CASTTGNSNQPQHF
TRBJ2-5 | TRBD1 | . | 13 | TRBV12-3/TRBV12-4 | TGTGCCAGCAGATCTTACAGGGGAGAGACCCAGTACTTC | CASRSYRGETQYF
TRBJ2-7 | TRBD1 | . | 16 | TRBV20-1 | TGCAGTGCTAGAGATGAACCGGGACAGGGGGCGCGGGAGCAGTACTTC | CSARDEPGQGAREQYF
TRBJ2-5 | TRBD2 | . | 14 | TRBV15 | TGTGCCACCAGTAGGACTAGCGGGAGAGAGACCCAGTACTTC | CATSRTSGRETQYF